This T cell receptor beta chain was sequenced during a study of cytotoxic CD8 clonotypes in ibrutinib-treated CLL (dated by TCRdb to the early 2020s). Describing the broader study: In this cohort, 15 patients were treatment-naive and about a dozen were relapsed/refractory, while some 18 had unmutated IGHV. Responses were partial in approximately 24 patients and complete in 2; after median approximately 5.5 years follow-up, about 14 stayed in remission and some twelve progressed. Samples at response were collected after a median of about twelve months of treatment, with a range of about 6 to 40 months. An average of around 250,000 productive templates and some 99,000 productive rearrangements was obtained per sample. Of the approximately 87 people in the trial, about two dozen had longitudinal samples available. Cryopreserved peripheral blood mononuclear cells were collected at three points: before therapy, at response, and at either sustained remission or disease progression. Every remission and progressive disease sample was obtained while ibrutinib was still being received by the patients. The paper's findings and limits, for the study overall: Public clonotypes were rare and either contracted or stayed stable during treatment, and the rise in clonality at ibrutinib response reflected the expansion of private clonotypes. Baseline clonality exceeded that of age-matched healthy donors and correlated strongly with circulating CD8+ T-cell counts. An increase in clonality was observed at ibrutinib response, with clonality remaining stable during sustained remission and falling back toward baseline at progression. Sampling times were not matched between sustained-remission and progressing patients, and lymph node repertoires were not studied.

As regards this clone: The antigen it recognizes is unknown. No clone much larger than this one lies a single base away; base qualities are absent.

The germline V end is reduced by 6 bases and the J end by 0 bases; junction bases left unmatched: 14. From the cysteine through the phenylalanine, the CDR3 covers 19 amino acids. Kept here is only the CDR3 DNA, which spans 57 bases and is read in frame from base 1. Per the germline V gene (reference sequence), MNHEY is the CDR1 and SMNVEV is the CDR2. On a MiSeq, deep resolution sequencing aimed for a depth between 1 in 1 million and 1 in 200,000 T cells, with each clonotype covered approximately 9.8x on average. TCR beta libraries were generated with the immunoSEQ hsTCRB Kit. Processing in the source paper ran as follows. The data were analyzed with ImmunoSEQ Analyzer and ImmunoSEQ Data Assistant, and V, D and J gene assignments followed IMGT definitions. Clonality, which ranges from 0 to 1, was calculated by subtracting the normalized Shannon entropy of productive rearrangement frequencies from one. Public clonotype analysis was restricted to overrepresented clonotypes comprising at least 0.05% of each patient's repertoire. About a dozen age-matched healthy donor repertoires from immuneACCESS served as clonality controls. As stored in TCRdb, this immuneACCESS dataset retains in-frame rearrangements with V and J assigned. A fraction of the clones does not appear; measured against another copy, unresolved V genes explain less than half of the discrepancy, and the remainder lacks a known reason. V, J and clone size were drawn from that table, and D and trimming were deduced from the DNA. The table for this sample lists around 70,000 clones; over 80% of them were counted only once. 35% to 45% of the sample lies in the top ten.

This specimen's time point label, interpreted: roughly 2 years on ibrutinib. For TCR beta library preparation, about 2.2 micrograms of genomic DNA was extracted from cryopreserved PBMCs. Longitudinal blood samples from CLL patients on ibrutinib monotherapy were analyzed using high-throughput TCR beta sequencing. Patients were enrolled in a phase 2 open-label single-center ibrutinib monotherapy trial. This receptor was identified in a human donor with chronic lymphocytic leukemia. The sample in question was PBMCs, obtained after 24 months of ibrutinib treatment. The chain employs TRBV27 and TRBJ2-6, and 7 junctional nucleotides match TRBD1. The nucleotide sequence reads TGTGCCAGCAGCTCACCTCTCCGGGACAGCGTCTCTGGGGCCAACGTCCTGACTTTC. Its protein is CASSSPLRDSVSGANVLTF.